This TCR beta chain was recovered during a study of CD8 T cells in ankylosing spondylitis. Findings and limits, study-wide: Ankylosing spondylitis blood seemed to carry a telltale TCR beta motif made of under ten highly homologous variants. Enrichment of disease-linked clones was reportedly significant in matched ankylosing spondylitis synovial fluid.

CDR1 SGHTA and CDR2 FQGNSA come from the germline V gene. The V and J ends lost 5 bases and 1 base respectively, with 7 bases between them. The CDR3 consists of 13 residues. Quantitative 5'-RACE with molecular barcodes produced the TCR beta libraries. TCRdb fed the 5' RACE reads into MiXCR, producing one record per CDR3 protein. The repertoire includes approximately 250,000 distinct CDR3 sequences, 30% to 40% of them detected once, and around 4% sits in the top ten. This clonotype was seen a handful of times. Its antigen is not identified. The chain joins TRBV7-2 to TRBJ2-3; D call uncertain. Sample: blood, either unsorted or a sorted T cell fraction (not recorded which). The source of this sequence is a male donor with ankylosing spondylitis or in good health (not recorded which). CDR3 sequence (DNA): TGTGCCAGCAGCGAGCCCGGCACAGATACGCAGTATTTT. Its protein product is CASSEPGTDTQYF. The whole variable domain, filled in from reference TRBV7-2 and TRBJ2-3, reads GAGVSQSPSNKVTEKGKDVELRCDPISGHTALYWYRQSLGQGLEFLIYFQGNSAPDKSGLPSDRFSAERTGGSVSTLTIQRTQQEDSAVYLCASSEPGTDTQYFGPGTRLTVL.